Following are 25 T cell receptor beta chains from one sample sequenced in a study of cytomegalovirus exposure and HLA in healthy donors. Primers included in the PCR were 60 Vbeta and 13 Jbeta primers. This table comes from immunoSEQ multiplex PCR, and its TCRdb copy is limited to in-frame clones, with some not included. The table lists roughly 160,000 clones, roughly 70% of them singletons. Specimen: PBMCs. The receptors were sampled from a girl aged 10 to 17 in good health and CMV-seronegative.

In its sample, this clone was seen once. This sequence joins TRBV7-9 and TRBJ1-5; tentative D call: TRBD1 (5 bases). The ends were cut back, 5 bases at V and 6 bases at J, with 8 bases in the middle. Per the germline V gene, CDR1 is SEHNR and CDR2 is FQNEAQ (reference sequence). This CDR3 is built from 12 residues. CDR3: CASSAGSQPQHF. For the CDR3, the DNA is TGTGCCAGCAGCGCAGGGTCTCAGCCCCAGCATTTT.

This chain connects TRBV6-1 to TRBJ2-7, with D possibly matching TRBD1 (5 bases). Germline assignment: CDR1 MNHNS and CDR2 SASEGT. The CDR3 consists of 14 residues. V lost 0 bases and J 7 bases, leaving 13 bases between the germline ends. As DNA, the CDR3 is TGTGCCAGCAGTGAAGCGGACACCGGTTATGAGCAGTACTTC. It translates to CASSEADTGYEQYF.

The CDR3 reads CASSPDGLDSPLHF. The CDR3 DNA is TGCGCCAGCAGCCCCGACGGGTTGGATTCACCCCTCCACTTT. The V call is TRBV5-1, the J call TRBJ1-6; D gene unclear. This CDR3 is 14 amino acids long. Per the germline V gene, CDR1 is SGHRS and CDR2 is YFSETQ. Trimming shortened V by 4 bases and J by 8 bases, and 13 bases separated the two germline ends.

In this sample, this clone turned up a few times. The chain joins TRBV10-3 to TRBJ1-5; tentatively, D is TRBD1 (6 bases). Germline V gene data show CDR1 as ENHRY and CDR2 as SYGVKD. Trimming removed 5 bases from V and 5 bases from J, with 13 bases in between. The CDR3 is 14 residues long. The CDR3 protein is CAISSRQDDQPQHF. The CDR3 DNA is TGTGCCATCAGTAGTAGACAGGACGATCAGCCCCAGCATTTT.

This chain links TRBV5-4 with TRBJ2-3, with TRBD2 matching over 10 bases. This CDR3 comprises 17 residues. Germline V gene sequence: CDR1 SGHNT, CDR2 YYREEE (reference sequence). The V gene end was trimmed by 0 bases and the J gene end by 0 bases; junction bases not matched to a gene: 4. CDR3 region: CASSLETSGQSTDTQYF. CDR3 in DNA: TGTGCCAGCAGCTTGGAGACTAGCGGGCAAAGCACAGATACGCAGTATTTT.

V is TRBV19 and J is TRBJ2-1; D unclear. Trimming shortened V by 2 bases and J by 3 bases, and 5 bases separated the two germline ends. This CDR3 has 13 amino acids. Per the germline V gene, CDR1 is LNHDA and CDR2 is SQIVND (reference sequence). CDR3 nucleotide sequence: TGTGCCAGTAGTATAAACAACTACAATGAGCAGTTCTTC. Encoded protein: CASSINNYNEQFF.

This clone showed up many times. The V call is TRBV4-1, the J call TRBJ1-6, with D possibly matching TRBD1 (6 bases). The V end was cut by 2 bases, the J end by 2 bases, with 10 bases between. Germline V gene data show CDR1 as MGHRA and CDR2 as YSYEKL. The CDR3 is 16 amino acids. Here the CDR3 DNA reads TGCGCCAGCAGCCAACAACAGGGTGCCTATAATTCACCCCTCCACTTT. Its protein product is CASSQQQGAYNSPLHF.

There are a few counts of this clone. The rearrangement links TRBV10-3 to TRBJ1-3; D ambiguous. The ends were cut back, 2 bases at V and 0 bases at J, with 11 bases in the middle. CDR3 length: 16 residues. Germline CDR1 reads ENHRY; CDR2 reads SYGVKD. In DNA form, the CDR3 reads TGTGCCATCAGTGAGCAGACATCAAGCTCTGGAAACACCATATATTTT. Translated, it gives CAISEQTSSSGNTIYF.

The CDR3 coding sequence is TGCGCCAGCAGCTTGGGACAGGGAGGCTCTGGGGCCAACGTCCTGACTTTC. It encodes CASSLGQGGSGANVLTF. The rearrangement joins TRBV5-1 to TRBJ2-6; D is perhaps TRBD1 (7 bases). The V and J ends lost 0 bases and 0 bases respectively, with 10 bases between them. From germline, CDR1 is SGHRS and CDR2 YFSETQ. CDR3 length: 17 residues. The full variable domain, rest sourced from reference TRBV5-1 and TRBJ2-6, is KAGVTQTPRYLIKTRGQQVTLSCSPISGHRSVSWYQQTPGQGLQFLFEYFSETQRNKGNFPGRFSGRQFSNSRSEMNVSTLELGDSALYLCASSLGQGGSGANVLTFGAGSRLTVL.

The gene calls are TRBV6-6 and TRBJ2-7; 7 bases match TRBD1. CDR3 length: 13 residues. V was pared by 1 base and J by 6 bases, with 3 bases of the junction left unmatched. Per germline, CDR1 MNHNY and CDR2 SVGAGI (reference sequence). CDR3: CASSYYRGSEQYF. The DNA for the CDR3 is TGTGCCAGCAGTTACTACAGGGGTAGCGAGCAGTACTTC.

The chain employs TRBV7-6 and TRBJ1-6, with a tentative D call TRBD1 (5 bases). The CDR3 has 15 residues. From germline, CDR1 is SGHVS and CDR2 FNYEAQ. V was cut by 1 base and J by 7 bases, with 11 bases left in between. CDR3 in amino acids: CASSLVRGGNSPLHF. CDR3 nucleotides: TGTGCCAGCAGCTTAGTTCGGGGGGGAAATTCACCCCTCCACTTT.

This clone was detected once. CDR3 in amino acids: CASSRVSPTGGFGQPQHF. The CDR3 coding sequence is TGCGCCAGCAGCAGAGTTTCACCGACAGGGGGCTTCGGGCAGCCCCAGCATTTT. The chain employs TRBV10-2 and TRBJ1-5, with 10 bases lining up with TRBD1. Germline V gives CDR1 WSHSY, CDR2 SAAADI. The CDR3 has 18 amino acids. V trimming: 6 bases; J trimming: 7 bases; junction bases outside the gene matches: 18.

The chain has TRBV5-1 and TRBJ2-6; 13 nucleotides align to TRBD2. Germline loops: CDR1 SGHRS, CDR2 YFSETQ. Trimming at V came to 5 bases and at J to 0 bases, leaving 14 bases not matched to a gene. CDR3 size: 21 residues. CDR3 sequence (DNA): TGCGCCAGCAGTAGAGTTCGTACTAGCGGGGGGGATTTCTCTGGGGCCAACGTCCTGACTTTC. Its protein product is CASSRVRTSGGDFSGANVLTF.

The V gene is TRBV7-8, the J gene TRBJ1-1, with no clear D. Trimming took 5 bases from V and 0 from J, leaving 7 bases between them. Per the germline V gene, CDR1 is SGHVS and CDR2 is FQNEAQ. The CDR3 totals 13 residues. CDR3 loop: CASSREMNTEAFF. DNA of the CDR3: TGTGCCAGCAGCAGAGAGATGAACACTGAAGCTTTCTTT. Supplemented by reference TRBV7-8 and TRBJ1-1, the full variable domain reads GAGVSQSPRYKVAKRGQDVALRCDPISGHVSLFWYQQALGQGPEFLTYFQNEAQLDKSGLPSDRFFAERPEGSVSTLKIQRTQQEDSAVYLCASSREMNTEAFFGQGTRLTVV.

The chain is built from TRBV10-2 and TRBJ1-1; D is perhaps TRBD1 (6 bases). V lost 5 bases to trimming and J lost 1 base, with 17 bases between them. The CDR3 loop spans 16 amino acids. Germline CDR1 and CDR2: WSHSY and SAAADI. The CDR3 DNA is TGCGCCAGCAGTACCGACAGGTTTCACGAGAACACTGAAGCTTTCTTT. Its protein is CASSTDRFHENTEAFF.

The chain joins TRBV7-9 to TRBJ1-4; D is undetermined. CDR1 is SEHNR, CDR2 FQNEAQ, per germline (reference sequence). This CDR3 is built from 13 residues. V gave up 5 bases and J gave up 5 bases, with 9 bases separating them. CDR3 DNA: TGTGCCAGCAGCCCGACCGGGAATGAAAAACTGTTTTTT. Translation: CASSPTGNEKLFF. The variable domain in full, with the rest retrieved from reference TRBV7-9 and TRBJ1-4, is DTGVSQNPRHKITKRGQNVTFRCDPISEHNRLYWYRQTLGQGPEFLTYFQNEAQLEKSRLLSDRFSAERPKGSFSTLEIQRTEQGDSAMYLCASSPTGNEKLFFGSGTQLSVL.

The chain employs TRBV9 and TRBJ2-1; 10 bases line up with TRBD2. Per germline, CDR1 SGDLS and CDR2 YYNGEE. V was pared by 1 base and J by 5 bases, with 9 bases of the junction left unmatched. This CDR3 spans 17 amino acids. This chain's CDR3 is CASSVWSGGEINNEQFF. CDR3 bases: TGTGCCAGCAGCGTATGGAGCGGGGGGGAGATCAACAATGAGCAGTTCTTC.

CDR3 loop: CASSEWPYTGELFF. Here the CDR3 DNA reads TGTGCCAGCAGTGAGTGGCCCTACACCGGGGAGCTGTTTTTT. The rearrangement links TRBV6-4 to TRBJ2-2, with unresolved D. V gave up 3 bases and J gave up 3 bases, with 8 bases separating them. The CDR3 spans 14 residues. Germline CDR1 is MRHNA and CDR2 is SNTAGT.

The chain employs TRBV11-3 and TRBJ2-7; maybe TRBD1 (5 bases). This CDR3 region has 14 residues. The V gene lost 4 bases and the J gene lost 3 bases, with 13 bases spanning the gap. Germline lookup yields CDR1 SGHNT and CDR2 YENEEA. The CDR3 protein is CASSSQGENYEQYF. CDR3 bases: TGTGCCAGCAGCTCCCAAGGGGAAAACTACGAGCAGTACTTC.

This clone was seen only once. The rearrangement uses TRBV5-4 and TRBJ1-2, with 9 bases aligning to TRBD1. This CDR3 comprises 17 residues. Germline V gives CDR1 SGHNT, CDR2 YYREEE (reference sequence). V trimming: 4 bases; J trimming: 2 bases; junction bases outside the gene matches: 12. CDR3 loop: CASSRKGQGGPNYGYTF. The CDR3 DNA reads as TGTGCCAGCAGCAGAAAGGGACAGGGCGGTCCAAACTATGGCTACACCTTC.

The rearrangement links TRBV9 to TRBJ1-3, with 9 bases aligning to TRBD1. This CDR3 has 16 amino acids. V was pared by 0 bases and J by 2 bases, with 3 bases of the junction left unmatched. Per the germline V gene, CDR1 is SGDLS and CDR2 is YYNGEE. This CDR3 reads CASSVGGDRAGNTIYF. As DNA, the CDR3 is TGTGCCAGCAGCGTAGGGGGGGACAGGGCTGGAAACACCATATATTTT.

CDR3 amino acids: CASSQSNSGANVLTF. The DNA of the CDR3 is TGTGCCAGCTCACAGAGCAACTCTGGGGCCAACGTCCTGACTTTC. The rearrangement uses TRBV18 and TRBJ2-6; D is unclear. Germline CDR1 is KGHSH and CDR2 is LQKENI. The CDR3 spans 15 residues. The germline V and J ends were trimmed by 4 bases and 0 bases, with 7 bases remaining between them.

V gene TRBV27 combines with J gene TRBJ1-5; the D is unclear. V was trimmed by 2 bases and J by 0 bases, leaving 8 bases between them. The germline V gene encodes CDR1 MNHEY and CDR2 SMNVEV (reference sequence). This CDR3 region has 15 residues. Here the CDR3 DNA reads TGTGCCAGCAGTTTAAATTTCGTTAGCAATCAGCCCCAGCATTTT. Protein sequence: CASSLNFVSNQPQHF.

The rearrangement uses TRBV19 and TRBJ2-2; TRBD2 aligns across 8 bases. Germline CDR1 and CDR2: LNHDA and SQIVND (reference sequence). The CDR3 has 15 residues. V was clipped by 0 bases and J by 5 bases; unmatched bases: 2. The CDR3 nucleotides are TGTGCCAGTAGTATAGACGGGGGGGGGACCGGGGAGCTGTTTTTT. Encoded protein: CASSIDGGGTGELFF. Looking up the rest from reference TRBV19 and TRBJ2-2 gives the full variable domain: DGGITQSPKYLFRKEGQNVTLSCEQNLNHDAMYWYRQDPGQGLRLIYYSQIVNDFQKGDIAEGYSVSREKKESFPLTVTSAQKNPTAFYLCASSIDGGGTGELFFGEGSRLTVL.

CDR3 in DNA: TGTGCCAGCAGCTCGACAGGGAACGAGCAGTACTTC. Translation: CASSSTGNEQYF. The rearrangement uses TRBV13 and TRBJ2-7; 7 nucleotides line up with TRBD1. V lost 4 bases to trimming and J lost 5 bases; unmatched junction nucleotides: 2. Germline V gene sequence: CDR1 PRHDT, CDR2 FYEKMQ (reference sequence). The length of the CDR3 is 12 residues.